These 29 T cell receptor beta chains originate from one sample sequenced in a study of blood T cell repertoires in COVID-19. Repertoires were generated with immunoSEQ multiplex PCR, while TCRdb's copy carries only in-frame clones and drops some. The data show a few hundred thousand clones, approximately 90% seen once. The specimen sequenced was PBMCs or T cells enriched from blood (not recorded which). The receptors derive from a man aged 30-40 years who had recovered from COVID-19.

CDR3 region: CASSPRREAYNSPLHF. The CDR3 coding sequence is TGTGCCAGCAGCCCACGGCGGGAGGCCTATAATTCACCCCTCCACTTT. This chain links TRBV28 with TRBJ1-6; D unresolved. Looked up from germline, CDR1 is MDHEN and CDR2 is SYDVKM. The CDR3 loop spans 16 amino acids. The germline V and J ends were trimmed by 6 bases and 2 bases, with 14 bases remaining between them.

The J gene is TRBJ2-7, the V gene TRBV28; 7 bases are a match to TRBD2. From germline, CDR1 is MDHEN and CDR2 SYDVKM. CDR3 size: 16 residues. V dropped 3 bases and J dropped 1; count of bases not matched to a gene: 9. DNA for the CDR3: TGTGCCAGCAGTTTTGCGGGGGTGGGAGGATCCTACGAGCAGTACTTC. This encodes CASSFAGVGGSYEQYF.

The rearrangement uses TRBV7-8 and TRBJ2-7, with D possibly being TRBD2 (6 bases). The ends were cut back, 3 bases at V and 6 bases at J, with 15 bases in the middle. This CDR3 has 14 amino acids. Germline CDR1 reads SGHVS; CDR2 reads FQNEAQ. The CDR3 is CASSFREIPSEQYF. The CDR3 nucleotides are TGTGCCAGCAGCTTCCGGGAGATCCCCTCCGAGCAGTACTTC.

This chain connects TRBV6-5 to TRBJ1-5; TRBD1 matches 8 bases. This CDR3 has 13 amino acids. CDR1 and CDR2 from the germline V gene are MNHEY and SVGAGI. V gave up 10 bases and J gave up 1 base; unmatched junction bases: 3. CDR3 sequence (DNA): TGTGCCATTGACAGGGGAAGCAATCAGCCCCAGCATTTT. Protein product: CAIDRGSNQPQHF.

Comment on this clone: Other nucleotide sequences from this sample produce the same CDR3. The V call is TRBV5-1, the J call TRBJ2-7; 7 bases fit TRBD1. The CDR3 loop spans 14 amino acids. V lost 4 bases, J lost 0 bases, and 4 bases stayed unmatched. Germline loops: CDR1 SGHRS, CDR2 YFSETQ. CDR3 coding DNA: TGCGCCAGCAGCGCCGGGACAGCCTCCTACGAGCAGTACTTC. Amino acid sequence: CASSAGTASYEQYF.

The J gene is TRBJ1-5, the V gene TRBV29-1; D is undetermined. Germline values: CDR1 SQVTM, CDR2 ANQGSEA. The CDR3 extends over 13 amino acids. V was pared by 6 bases and J by 4 bases, with 13 bases between. In nucleotides, the CDR3 is TGCAGCGTGAGGGCCTCGGCGAATCAGCCCCAGCATTTT. Protein product: CSVRASANQPQHF.

The CDR3: CASSLTGTSGEQYF. The CDR3 coding sequence is TGTGCCAGCAGCCTAACCGGGACAAGTGGTGAGCAGTACTTC. J is TRBJ2-7 and V is TRBV7-9; D is possibly TRBD1 (6 bases). Trimming stripped 5 bases from V and 7 bases from J, with 18 bases between. Germline-derived CDR1 and CDR2 are SEHNR and FQNEAQ (reference sequence). The CDR3 is 14 amino acids. The whole variable domain, filled in from reference TRBV7-9 and TRBJ2-7, reads DTGVSQNPRHKITKRGQNVTFRCDPISEHNRLYWYRQTLGQGPEFLTYFQNEAQLEKSRLLSDRFSAERPKGSFSTLEIQRTEQGDSAMYLCASSLTGTSGEQYFGPGTRLTVT.

The chain links TRBV7-9 to TRBJ1-1, with 9 bases that match TRBD1. The trim removed 5 bases at V and 5 bases at J, leaving 9 bases unmatched. CDR3 size: 15 residues. CDR1 is SEHNR and CDR2 is FQNEAQ in the germline V gene (reference sequence). The CDR3: CASSPLQGARTEAFF. The CDR3 nucleotides read TGTGCCAGCAGCCCGCTACAGGGGGCGCGAACTGAAGCTTTCTTT.

The chain has TRBV15 and TRBJ2-7, with 7 bases aligning to TRBD1. The trim removed 9 bases at V and 3 bases at J, leaving 8 bases unmatched. The CDR3 totals 13 residues. In germline, CDR1 is LNHNV, CDR2 YYDKDF (reference sequence). In DNA form, the CDR3 reads TGTGCCACATCGAGACAGGGCGTCTACGAGCAGTACTTC. This sequence encodes CATSRQGVYEQYF.

V usage is TRBV10-2 and J usage is TRBJ2-5, with TRBD1 matching over 7 bases. The CDR3 is 14 residues long. V was pared by 3 bases and J by 0 bases, with 1 base of the junction left unmatched. CDR1 and CDR2 (germline): WSHSY, SAAADI. The CDR3 reads CASSEQGNQETQYF. CDR3 nucleotides: TGCGCCAGCAGTGAACAGGGGAACCAAGAGACCCAGTACTTC.

This clone was observed a few times. This chain connects TRBV6-5 to TRBJ1-5; 8 bases match TRBD1. V lost 6 bases and J lost 1; bases outside the gene matches: 5. CDR3 length: 15 amino acids. Germline V lookup: CDR1 MNHEY, CDR2 SVGAGI. The CDR3 DNA reads TGTGCCAGCAGGAGGGGACAGGTCAGCAATCAGCCCCAGCATTTT. Protein: CASRRGQVSNQPQHF.

The chain couples TRBV20-1 to TRBJ2-7; D remains ambiguous. This CDR3 spans 11 amino acids. V gave up 3 bases and J gave up 4 bases, with 7 bases separating them. Germline V gene sequence: CDR1 DFQATT, CDR2 SNEGSKA (reference sequence). CDR3 DNA sequence: TGCAGTGCTAGTTTCAGATACGAGCAGTACTTC. It yields the protein CSASFRYEQYF.

The V and J genes are TRBV2 and TRBJ1-2; 9 bases are shared with TRBD1. J was trimmed by 0 bases and V by 5 bases; bases with no gene match: 7. This CDR3 is 16 amino acids long. Germline CDR1 reads SNHLY; CDR2 reads FYNNEI. The CDR3 DNA reads TGTGCCAGCAGTAGGACAGGGGTAAATTCTAACTATGGCTACACCTTC. Translating it yields CASSRTGVNSNYGYTF.

The chain combines TRBV5-1 with TRBJ2-5; TRBD2 agrees at 13 bases. The CDR3 loop spans 16 amino acids. With 4 bases clipped from V and 6 bases from J, the junction kept 9 bases outside the gene matches. CDR1 is SGHRS, CDR2 YFSETQ, per germline. The CDR3 DNA reads TGCGCCAGCAGCCAGCTAGGACTAGCGGGAGAGCAGACCCAGTACTTC. It translates to CASSQLGLAGEQTQYF.

This chain connects TRBV29-1 to TRBJ2-1, with D unresolved. The length of the CDR3 is 12 residues. In germline, CDR1 is SQVTM, CDR2 ANQGSEA. Trimming cost V 4 bases and J 15 bases, with 19 bases left between them. The DNA for the CDR3 is TGCAGCGTTGCCGGGTCCCTTGCTTATGTGTTCTTC. It codes for CSVAGSLAYVFF.

As concerns this clone: This specimen includes other DNA sequences encoding the same CDR3. This sequence joins TRBV6-5 and TRBJ1-5; 8 bases are shared with TRBD1. The CDR3 is 14 residues long. With 2 bases clipped from V and 4 bases from J, the junction kept 1 base outside the gene matches. The germline V gene encodes CDR1 MNHEY and CDR2 SVGAGI. CDR3: CASSYRQGNQPQHF. CDR3 in DNA: TGTGCCAGCAGTTACAGACAGGGGAATCAGCCCCAGCATTTT.

The rearrangement links TRBV6-1 to TRBJ1-3; a possible D gene is TRBD1 (6 bases). V was pared by 0 bases and J by 0 bases, with 9 bases between. This CDR3 spans 16 amino acids. The germline gives CDR1 MNHNS, CDR2 SASEGT. CDR3: CASSEARGHSGNTIYF. DNA of the CDR3: TGTGCCAGCAGTGAAGCGAGGGGACACTCTGGAAACACCATATATTTT.

This chain joins TRBV18 and TRBJ1-1, with D perhaps matching TRBD1 (6 bases). The CDR3 has 14 amino acids. In germline, CDR1 is KGHSH, CDR2 LQKENI. V lost 3 bases, J lost 5 bases, and 13 bases lay in between. The CDR3 is CASSPTGFETEAFF. CDR3 in DNA: TGTGCCAGCTCACCGACAGGCTTTGAGACTGAAGCTTTCTTT. Supplemented by reference TRBV18 and TRBJ1-1, the full variable domain reads NAGVMQNPRHLVRRRGQEARLRCSPMKGHSHVYWYRQLPEEGLKFMVYLQKENIIDESGMPKERFSAEFPKEGPSILRIQQVVRGDSAAYFCASSPTGFETEAFFGQGTRLTVV.

This clone occurred once. The V gene is TRBV4-2, the J gene TRBJ2-3; D not resolved. Germline CDR1 LGHNA, CDR2 YNFKEQ. V shed 1 base and J shed 0 bases, with 11 bases lying between them. The CDR3 has 16 amino acids. CDR3 bases: TGTGCCAGCAGCCAAGTGCGCGGATCTAGCACAGATACGCAGTATTTT. Its translation is CASSQVRGSSTDTQYF.

In its sample, this clone was seen a few times. The chain employs TRBV18 and TRBJ2-7; 10 bases fit TRBD2. Germline-derived CDR1 and CDR2 are KGHSH and LQKENI. V was pared by 3 bases and J by 8 bases, with 13 bases of the junction left unmatched. This CDR3 has 16 amino acids. CDR3: CASSPGSSGSVDKQYF. CDR3 nucleotides: TGTGCCAGCTCACCTGGCTCTAGCGGGAGCGTCGACAAGCAGTACTTC.

As for this clone: Mismatch with germline at one junction end may stem from a read error. The chain couples TRBV5-4 to TRBJ1-2; D is possibly TRBD1 (6 bases). The length of the CDR3 is 14 residues. The germline CDR1 and CDR2 sequences are SGHNT and YYREEE (reference sequence). The CDR3 DNA is TGTGCCAGCAGCCCCCCCGACAGGACCTATGGCCACACCTTC. It yields the protein CASSPPDRTYGHTF.

The rearrangement uses TRBV9 and TRBJ2-5; 14 bases line up with TRBD2. Germline values: CDR1 SGDLS, CDR2 YYNGEE. The junction had 5 bases not matched to a gene; V was cut back by 3 bases and J by 7 bases. This CDR3 spans 15 amino acids. CDR3 in amino acids: CASSARLAGGGTQYF. In nucleotides, the CDR3 is TGTGCCAGCAGCGCACGACTAGCGGGAGGGGGGACCCAGTACTTC.

V is TRBV10-3 and J is TRBJ1-5, with 9 nucleotides matching TRBD1. This CDR3 is 14 amino acids long. The germline gives CDR1 ENHRY, CDR2 SYGVKD. V lost 10 bases, J lost 7 bases, and 11 bases stayed unmatched. The CDR3 sequence: CATSDRGVEQPQHF. The CDR3 DNA reads TGTGCCACCTCGGACAGGGGAGTAGAGCAGCCCCAGCATTTT.

This rearrangement joins TRBV28 to TRBJ1-2; no definite D call. This CDR3 has 13 residues. Trimming shortened V by 4 bases and J by 8 bases, and 14 bases separated the two germline ends. Germline loops: CDR1 MDHEN, CDR2 SYDVKM. The chain's CDR3 is CASSSWASPGYTF. The CDR3 bases are TGTGCCAGCAGTTCCTGGGCCTCACCGGGCTACACCTTC.

The CDR3 region is CASSLYPRQGYTDTQYF. The DNA of the CDR3 is TGTGCCAGCAGCTTATATCCGAGACAGGGTTACACAGATACGCAGTATTTT. This chain joins TRBV7-7 and TRBJ2-3; 7 nucleotides align to TRBD1. The V segment lost 2 bases and the J segment 2 bases; nucleotides outside the gene matches: 10. Germline CDR1 and CDR2: SSHAT and FNYEAQ (reference sequence). This CDR3 has 17 amino acids.

The rearrangement uses TRBV28 and TRBJ2-1, with 8 bases matching TRBD1. The CDR3 contains 14 residues. Unmatched junction bases numbered 3, after V lost 6 bases and J lost 2 bases. Germline V gene lookup returns CDR1 MDHEN and CDR2 SYDVKM. This chain's CDR3 is CASRWTGTYNEQFF. CDR3 in DNA: TGTGCCAGCAGATGGACAGGGACCTACAATGAGCAGTTCTTC. Full variable domain (rest looked up from reference TRBV28 and TRBJ2-1): DVKVTQSSRYLVKRTGEKVFLECVQDMDHENMFWYRQDPGLGLRLIYFSYDVKMKEKGDIPEGYSVSREKKERFSLILESASTNQTSMYLCASRWTGTYNEQFFGPGTRLTVL.

The V gene is TRBV15, the J gene TRBJ2-1, with 7 positions matching TRBD2. In germline, CDR1 is LNHNV, CDR2 YYDKDF (reference sequence). CDR3 length: 16 amino acids. The V and J ends lost 5 bases and 8 bases, in that order; junction bases with no gene match: 15. The CDR3 DNA is TGTGCCACCAGCGTCCTGGTGGGTAGCGGGTGGGATGAGCAGTTCTTC. Translating gives CATSVLVGSGWDEQFF.

The rearrangement links TRBV3-1 (or the pseudogene TRBV3-2) to TRBJ1-4; no reliable D call. This CDR3 is 15 amino acids long. Germline V CDR1 and CDR2: LGHDT, YNNKEL (reference sequence). V was shortened by 0 bases and J by 4 bases, with 9 bases between the two germline ends. The CDR3 loop reads CASSQEETVNEKLFF. The CDR3 bases are TGTGCCAGCAGCCAAGAAGAAACAGTTAATGAAAAACTGTTTTTT.

This chain joins TRBV21-1 and TRBJ1-5; TRBD1, the D gene given by the table, was not confirmed from the DNA. TRBV21-1 is termed a pseudogene. This CDR3 comprises 17 residues. The CDR3 spells CASSSQTAIISNQPQHF. The CDR3, as DNA: TGTGCCAGCAGCAGCCAGACAGCAATAATAAGCAATCAGCCCCAGCATTTT.